This is a list of T cell receptor beta chains from one sample in a study of regulatory T cells in long-lasting Graves disease. Each CDR3 protein is one row after TCRdb ran MiXCR on the multiplex PCR reads. Of 350,000 to 450,000 distinct CDR3 sequences detected, under 25% appear once; the ten largest clones hold more than 20%. This material consisted of peripheral blood mononuclear cells (PBMCs), taken when the disease was refractory, from a patient treated with antithyroid drugs. The receptors here all came from a female donor with Graves disease. Both conserved end residues are part of each CDR3. Fields, in order: V gene, D gene, clone size, J gene, CDR3 DNA, CDR3 protein. The D gene is left open where the match is weak. Clone size is stated in some rows and not others, as once, few, many or a class when expanded.

TRBV27,NA,NA,TRBJ2-5,TGTGCCAGCAGACCCATTGGGGGGTGGGAGACCCAGTACTTC,CASRPIGGWETQYF
TRBV7-2,NA,many,TRBJ2-7,TGTGCCAGCAGCGATGGGCTTCGCTACGAGCAGTACTTC,CASSDGLRYEQYF
TRBV10-2,NA,many,TRBJ2-7,TGCGCCAGCAGTGAGTCGCGAGACAGAGGCTACGAGCAGTACTTC,CASSESRDRGYEQYF
TRBV5-1,TRBD1,NA,TRBJ2-7,TGCGCCAGCAGCTCGGGACAGGGGGCGACCGAGCAGTACTTC,CASSSGQGATEQYF
TRBV27,NA,once,TRBJ1-2,TGTGCCAGCAAGATCGGTGCGACTTATGGCTACACCTTC,CASKIGATYGYTF
TRBV12-3/TRBV12-4,NA,few,TRBJ1-6,TGTGCCAGCAGTTTAGGAGGGGTTTATTCACCCCTCCACTTT,CASSLGGVYSPLHF
TRBV28,TRBD1,many,TRBJ1-5,TGTGCCAGCAGACTTGGACAGGGGCCTCAGCCCCAGCATTTT,CASRLGQGPQPQHF
TRBV7-6,TRBD1,few,TRBJ1-2,TGTGCCAGCAGCAAAGGGCCCGGACAGGGTTTGACCTATGGCTACACCTTC,CASSKGPGQGLTYGYTF
TRBV4-1,TRBD1,few,TRBJ2-2,TGCGCCAGCAGCTCCGAGTTTCCGGGACAGGTGATGACCGGGGAGCTGTTTTTT,CASSSEFPGQVMTGELFF
TRBV20-1,NA,many,TRBJ2-7,TGCAGTGCTAGAGAGCGAACAGGCGGTGATTCGGGCGAGCAGTACTTC,CSARERTGGDSGEQYF
TRBV7-2,NA,NA,TRBJ2-7,TGTGCCAGCAGCTTACTAGGGGATAACTACGAGCAGTACTTC,CASSLLGDNYEQYF
TRBV6-2/TRBV6-3,TRBD1,few,TRBJ1-1,TGTGCCGGCAGTTACTCCACCCTAACAGGGGCCGAAAACACTGAAGCTTTCTTT,CAGSYSTLTGAENTEAFF
TRBV11-2,NA,NA,TRBJ2-1,TGTGCCAGCAGCTTAGTGGGCACAGAGAATGAGCAGTTCTTC,CASSLVGTENEQFF
TRBV30,NA,NA,TRBJ1-4,TGTGCCTGGGAAAAGAACGGCCAATCCGGAAAACTGTTTTTT,CAWEKNGQSGKLFF
TRBV20-1,TRBD1,many,TRBJ1-5,TGCAGTGCTGGGACAGGGAATCAGCCCCAGCATTTT,CSAGTGNQPQHF
TRBV5-6,NA,few,TRBJ2-7,TGTGCCAGCAGCGTCGACAGACTATACGAGCAGTACTTC,CASSVDRLYEQYF
TRBV7-9,TRBD2,NA,TRBJ2-7,TGTGCCAGCAGCCGGACTAGCGAGCCATCCTACGAGCAGTACTTC,CASSRTSEPSYEQYF
TRBV4-1,TRBD2,NA,TRBJ2-3,TGCGCCAGCAGCCAAGAGGGGCTGGGGACTAGCGGGATCTCAGATACGCAGTATTTT,CASSQEGLGTSGISDTQYF
TRBV24-1,NA,many,TRBJ1-1,TGTGCCACCAGTGATTTGCCCCAGCTGACGGATACTGAAGCTTTCTTT,CATSDLPQLTDTEAFF
TRBV28,NA,many,TRBJ2-5,TGTGCCAGCAGTTTAGGGGGAAATCTAAGGTCGGAGACCCAGTACTTC,CASSLGGNLRSETQYF
TRBV7-9,NA,few,TRBJ1-1,TGTGCCAGCAGCTCCGACAGAGCCGATGAAGCTTTCTTT,CASSSDRADEAFF
TRBV19,NA,few,TRBJ2-5,TGTGCCAGTAGTATCCGGATGGAGACCCAGTACTTC,CASSIRMETQYF
TRBV27,TRBD1,many,TRBJ1-5,TGTGCCAGCAGTTTGACCGGGACAGGACACAATCAGCCCCAGCATTTT,CASSLTGTGHNQPQHF
TRBV6-2/TRBV6-3,NA,once,TRBJ2-7,TGTGCCAGCAGTGAATACGCAGGATTGGGCTACGAGCAGTGCTTC,CASSEYAGLGYEQCF
TRBV6-1,NA,NA,TRBJ2-1,TGTGCCAGCAGTGAACCCGGGTCTCACGATACGATCTTC,CASSEPGSHDTIF
TRBV5-1,TRBD2,NA,TRBJ2-7,TGCGCCAGCAGCTCTAGCGGGAGTCCGTCCTACGAGCAGTACTTC,CASSSSGSPSYEQYF
TRBV6-1,TRBD2,NA,TRBJ2-7,TGTGCCAGCAGTGGCCCGGGACTAACTCGAGAGCAGTACTTC,CASSGPGLTREQYF
TRBV7-6,NA,NA,TRBJ2-7,TGTGCCAGCAGCTTGACAGTAATTGCGGGGCCTCGTCGGACCGAGCAGTACTTC,CASSLTVIAGPRRTEQYF
TRBV3-1,NA,NA,TRBJ2-1,TGTGCCAGCAGCCAAGCGCCCTGGGATAGCATGTTCTTC,CASSQAPWDSMFF
TRBV10-3,TRBD2,few,TRBJ2-2,TGTGCCATCACTCGGGAGGAGGGGGAGCTGTTTTTT,CAITREEGELFF
TRBV3-1,TRBD2,NA,TRBJ2-7,TGTGCCAGCAGCCCATCTAGCGGGGGAGGTTGGTACGAGCAGTACTTC,CASSPSSGGGWYEQYF
TRBV15,NA,many,TRBJ1-5,TGTGCCACCAGCAGAGATCAAGGGGGGAGCAATCAGCCCCAGCATTTT,CATSRDQGGSNQPQHF
TRBV7-2,NA,many,TRBJ1-1,TGTGCCAGCTCGGGGGGGACCTCCACCACTGAAGCTTTCTTT,CASSGGTSTTEAFF
TRBV29-1,NA,few,TRBJ1-2,TGCAGCGTTGAAGTCCCGGGGAAATACTATGGCTACACCTTC,CSVEVPGKYYGYTF
TRBV7-2,NA,many,TRBJ2-6,TGTGCCAGCAGCTTACCAGGCTCTGGGGCCAACGTCCTGACTTTC,CASSLPGSGANVLTF
TRBV28,TRBD2,many,TRBJ2-7,TGTGCCAGCAGTCCGAAACTAGCGGCCACCATTCCCCCTGAGCAGTACTTC,CASSPKLAATIPPEQYF
TRBV12-3/TRBV12-4,TRBD1,many,TRBJ1-5,TGTGCCAGCAGCCGCGGGACAGTTATTAGGACCCATCAGCCCCAGCATTTT,CASSRGTVIRTHQPQHF
TRBV10-3,TRBD2,many,TRBJ2-5,TGTGCCATCAGTGAGTCCGGGACTAGCGGGAGTAGAGGATTGGGGACCCAGTACTTC,CAISESGTSGSRGLGTQYF
TRBV10-3,TRBD1,NA,TRBJ2-7,TGTGCCATCAGCGGGGACAGGGATAACGAGCAGTACTTC,CAISGDRDNEQYF
TRBV11-2,NA,few,TRBJ2-3,TGTGCCAGCAGCTTAGGGGGGGACATCCTAAGCACAGATACGCAGTATTTT,CASSLGGDILSTDTQYF
TRBV7-3,NA,few,TRBJ2-1,TGTGCCAGCAGCATTGTCGGGACCCAAGGGAATGAGCAGTTCTTC,CASSIVGTQGNEQFF